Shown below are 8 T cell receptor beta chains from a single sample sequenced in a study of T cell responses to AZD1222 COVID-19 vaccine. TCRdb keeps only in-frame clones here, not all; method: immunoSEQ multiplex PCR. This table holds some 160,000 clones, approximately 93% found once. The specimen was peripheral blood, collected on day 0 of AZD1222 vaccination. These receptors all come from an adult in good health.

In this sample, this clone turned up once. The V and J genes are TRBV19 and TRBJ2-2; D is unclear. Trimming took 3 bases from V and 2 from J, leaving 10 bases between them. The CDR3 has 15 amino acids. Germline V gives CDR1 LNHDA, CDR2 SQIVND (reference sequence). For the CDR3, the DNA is TGTGCCAGTAGTATCTGGACGGAAAACACCGGGGAGCTGTTTTTT. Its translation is CASSIWTENTGELFF.

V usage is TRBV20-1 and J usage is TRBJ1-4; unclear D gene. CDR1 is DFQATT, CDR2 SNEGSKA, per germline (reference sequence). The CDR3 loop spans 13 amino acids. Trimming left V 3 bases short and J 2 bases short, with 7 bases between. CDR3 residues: CSASVHTNEKLFF. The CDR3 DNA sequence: TGCAGTGCTAGTGTGCATACTAATGAAAAACTGTTTTTT.

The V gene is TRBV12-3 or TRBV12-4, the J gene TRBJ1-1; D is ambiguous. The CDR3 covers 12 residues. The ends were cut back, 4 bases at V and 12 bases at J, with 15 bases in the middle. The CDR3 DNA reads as TGTGCCAGCAGTTCTGCCCTCCGGGAAACTTTCTTT. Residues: CASSSALRETFF.

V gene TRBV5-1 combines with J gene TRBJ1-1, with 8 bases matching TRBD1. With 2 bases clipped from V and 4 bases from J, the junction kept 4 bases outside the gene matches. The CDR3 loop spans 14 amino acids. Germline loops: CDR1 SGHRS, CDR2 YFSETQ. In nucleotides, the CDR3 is TGCGCCAGCAGCTTCGGCGGACAGGGCACTGAAGCTTTCTTT. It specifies CASSFGGQGTEAFF.

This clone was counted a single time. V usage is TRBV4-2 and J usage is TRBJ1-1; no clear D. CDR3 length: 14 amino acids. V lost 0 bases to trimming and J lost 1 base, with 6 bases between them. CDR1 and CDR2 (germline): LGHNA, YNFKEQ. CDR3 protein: CASSQDITNTEAFF. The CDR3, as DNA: TGTGCCAGCAGCCAAGATATCACGAACACTGAAGCTTTCTTT.

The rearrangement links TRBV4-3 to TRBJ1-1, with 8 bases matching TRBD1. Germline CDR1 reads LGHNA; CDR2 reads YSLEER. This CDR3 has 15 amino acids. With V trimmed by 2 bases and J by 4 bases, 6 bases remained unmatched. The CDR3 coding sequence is TGCGCCAGCAGCCAAACGAATACAGGGGGCACTGAAGCTTTCTTT. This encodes CASSQTNTGGTEAFF.

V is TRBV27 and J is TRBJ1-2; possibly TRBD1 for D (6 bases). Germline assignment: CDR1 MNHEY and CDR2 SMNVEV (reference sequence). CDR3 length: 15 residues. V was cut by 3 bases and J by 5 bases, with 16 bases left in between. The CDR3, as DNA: TGTGCCAGCAGTTTTCGGGACACGTCCTCTTATGGCTACACCTTC. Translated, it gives CASSFRDTSSYGYTF.

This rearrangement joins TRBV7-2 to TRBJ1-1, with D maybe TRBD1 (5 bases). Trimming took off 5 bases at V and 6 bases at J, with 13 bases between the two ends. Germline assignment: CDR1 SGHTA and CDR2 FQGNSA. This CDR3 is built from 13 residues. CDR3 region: CASSPTGFPEAFF. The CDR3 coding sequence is TGTGCCAGCAGCCCAACAGGTTTCCCTGAAGCTTTCTTT.